Below, 26 T cell receptor beta chains from the same sample are listed, as sequenced in a study of T cell responses to AZD1222 COVID-19 vaccine. Here immunoSEQ multiplex PCR was the method, and the copy in TCRdb shows in-frame clones only, minus some. The data show 150,000 to 200,000 clones, about 92% seen once. The material was peripheral blood, obtained on day 0 of AZD1222 vaccination. All receptors come from an adult in good health.

J is TRBJ2-7 and V is TRBV6-2 or TRBV6-3; TRBD1 matches 9 bases. The CDR3 runs to 14 residues. Trimming removed 4 bases from V and 3 bases from J; junction bases left unmatched: 4. Germline values: CDR1 MNHEY, CDR2 SVGEGT. This chain's CDR3 is CASSSTGGFYEQYF. The CDR3 bases are TGTGCCAGCAGTTCGACAGGGGGATTCTACGAGCAGTACTTC.

This chain links TRBV12-3 or TRBV12-4 with TRBJ2-1; TRBD1 is a possible D gene (5 bases). V was pared by 6 bases and J by 3 bases, with 6 bases between. The CDR3 loop spans 12 amino acids. For the CDR3, the DNA is TGTGCCAGCAGCGACAGCTACAATGAGCAGTTCTTC. Protein product: CASSDSYNEQFF.

The CDR3 DNA is TGTGCCAGCAACCCGCCAGTATACAATGAGCAGTTCTTC. Protein: CASNPPVYNEQFF. V is TRBV6-2 or TRBV6-3 and J is TRBJ2-1; D remains unclear. The CDR3 loop spans 13 amino acids. Germline lookup yields CDR1 MNHEY and CDR2 SVGEGT. V was shortened by 7 bases and J by 4 bases, with 11 bases between the two germline ends.

The chain joins TRBV5-4 to TRBJ1-6; D gene unclear. Germline CDR1 reads SGHNT; CDR2 reads YYREEE (reference sequence). The CDR3 sequence is 15 residues long. V lost 4 bases to trimming and J lost 3 bases, with 11 bases between them. This chain's CDR3 is CASSGHQDYNSPLHF. The CDR3, as DNA: TGTGCCAGCAGCGGGCACCAAGACTATAATTCACCCCTCCACTTT.

The chain carries TRBV3-1 (or the pseudogene TRBV3-2) and TRBJ2-1; D might be TRBD1 (5 bases). V was shortened by 1 base and J by 6 bases, with 22 bases between the two germline ends. CDR3 length equals 18 residues. The germline CDR1 and CDR2 sequences are LGHDT and YNNKEL (reference sequence). Here the CDR3 DNA reads TGTGCCAGCAGCCAAGTCCTTGGGGCCGAGGTAGGACGCAATGAGCAGTTCTTC. Translation gives CASSQVLGAEVGRNEQFF.

The V gene is TRBV7-9, the J gene TRBJ2-3, with D unclear. The CDR3 extends over 14 amino acids. Germline V gives CDR1 SEHNR, CDR2 FQNEAQ (reference sequence). V was trimmed by 5 bases and J by 2 bases, leaving 11 bases between them. The CDR3 reads CASSDGRTTDTQYF. The CDR3 DNA reads as TGTGCCAGCAGCGACGGACGGACCACAGATACGCAGTATTTT.

The chain links TRBV18 to TRBJ2-7; 11 nucleotides agree with TRBD1. CDR3 length equals 14 residues. V shed 6 bases and J 0 bases; nucleotides not matched to a gene: 1. The germline V gene has CDR1 KGHSH and CDR2 LQKENI. CDR3 nucleotides: TGTGCCAGCTCGGGGACAGGGGGCTCCTACGAGCAGTACTTC. Amino acids: CASSGTGGSYEQYF. The full variable domain, completed using reference TRBV18 and TRBJ2-7, is NAGVMQNPRHLVRRRGQEARLRCSPMKGHSHVYWYRQLPEEGLKFMVYLQKENIIDESGMPKERFSAEFPKEGPSILRIQQVVRGDSAAYFCASSGTGGSYEQYFGPGTRLTVT.

The rearrangement links TRBV13 to TRBJ1-6; 7 bases agree with TRBD1. Germline V gene lookup returns CDR1 PRHDT and CDR2 FYEKMQ (reference sequence). The CDR3 runs to 15 residues. The J segment lost 7 bases and the V segment lost 0 bases, leaving 3 bases of the junction unmatched. CDR3 sequence reads: CASSLGPGGNSPLHF. The CDR3 region has the DNA TGTGCCAGCAGCTTAGGCCCAGGGGGAAATTCACCCCTCCACTTT.

The chain is built from TRBV9 and TRBJ2-4; 10 nucleotides agree with TRBD2. There are 16 residues in the CDR3. Germline CDR1 and CDR2: SGDLS and YYNGEE. V lost 0 bases and J lost 10; bases outside the gene matches: 10. CDR3 sequence reads: CASSVEGAGGPGIQYF. Written as DNA, the CDR3 is TGTGCCAGCAGCGTAGAAGGAGCGGGAGGGCCAGGGATTCAGTACTTC.

This clone was found a few times. J is TRBJ1-2 and V is TRBV24-1; tentatively, D is TRBD1 (6 bases). The V and J ends lost 5 bases and 8 bases respectively, with 14 bases between them. Germline CDR1 and CDR2: KGHDR and SFDVKD. The CDR3 runs 13 residues. CDR3 in DNA: TGTGCCACCAGTGCCTCAGGGGTTGGCGGCTACACCTTC. Its translation: CATSASGVGGYTF.

The chain links TRBV18 to TRBJ2-2; perhaps D is TRBD1 or TRBD2 (5 bases each). The CDR3 length is 15 residues. Trimming pared 6 bases from V and 3 bases from J, leaving 14 bases between. The germline CDR1 and CDR2 sequences are KGHSH and LQKENI. The CDR3 nucleotides read TGTGCCAGCTCCCATGGGACCACGGACACCGGGGAGCTGTTTTTT. It translates to CASSHGTTDTGELFF.

The V and J genes are TRBV4-1 and TRBJ1-1, with 9 nucleotides matching TRBD1. This CDR3 spans 19 amino acids. Trimming took 2 bases from V and 0 from J; bases not matched to a gene: 13. Germline CDR1 MGHRA, CDR2 YSYEKL. CDR3 nucleotides: TGCGCCAGCAGCCAACCTCTGGACAGGGGTGTTTTCATGAACACTGAAGCTTTCTTT. Its protein product is CASSQPLDRGVFMNTEAFF.

The chain recombines TRBV13 with TRBJ2-2; D not resolved. There are 12 residues in the CDR3. V gave up 6 bases and J gave up 6 bases, with 8 bases separating them. CDR1 is PRHDT, CDR2 FYEKMQ, per germline (reference sequence). The CDR3 sequence is CASRAPPGELFF. As DNA, the CDR3 is TGTGCCAGCAGAGCACCCCCCGGGGAGCTGTTTTTT.

The V and J genes are TRBV4-3 and TRBJ2-3; 7 bases map to TRBD1. The ends lost 0 bases at V and 3 bases at J; junction bases unmatched: 6. The CDR3 has 16 amino acids. Germline values: CDR1 LGHNA, CDR2 YSLEER. The CDR3 reads CASSQDWGTVTDTQYF. The CDR3 DNA sequence: TGCGCCAGCAGCCAAGATTGGGGGACAGTAACAGATACGCAGTATTTT.

The chain employs TRBV6-6 and TRBJ2-1, with D possibly being TRBD1 (5 bases). The germline V gene encodes CDR1 MNHNY and CDR2 SVGAGI (reference sequence). The CDR3 totals 15 residues. V dropped 2 bases and J dropped 4 bases, with 12 bases sitting between them. As DNA, the CDR3 is TGTGCCAGCAGTTACGGAGACAGTGGTTACAATGAGCAGTTCTTC. This translates into CASSYGDSGYNEQFF.

V usage is TRBV7-9 and J usage is TRBJ2-7, with TRBD1 matching 12 bases. The length of the CDR3 is 15 residues. Germline-derived CDR1 and CDR2 are SEHNR and FQNEAQ (reference sequence). V shed 1 base and J 4 bases; nucleotides not matched to a gene: 2. The CDR3 sequence is CASSLGDRGLYEQYF. The DNA of the CDR3 is TGTGCCAGCAGCTTAGGGGACAGGGGGCTTTACGAGCAGTACTTC.

This sequence joins TRBV7-3 and TRBJ2-2; D not resolved. This CDR3 contains 12 residues. Germline loops: CDR1 SGHTA, CDR2 FQGTGA. Trimming removed 6 bases from V and 5 bases from J, with 7 bases in between. CDR3 coding DNA: TGTGCCAGCAGTACCTTAACCGGGGAGCTGTTTTTT. Its translation is CASSTLTGELFF.

The V gene is TRBV15, the J gene TRBJ2-7; 9 positions match TRBD1. This CDR3 has 14 residues. V dropped 5 bases and J dropped 4; count of bases not matched to a gene: 6. The germline V gene has CDR1 LNHNV and CDR2 YYDKDF (reference sequence). The CDR3, as DNA: TGTGCCACCAGCTCTCAGGACAGGGGATACGAGCAGTACTTC. This encodes CATSSQDRGYEQYF.

This chain connects TRBV7-9 to TRBJ1-4, with D possibly being TRBD1 (6 bases). The CDR3 is 15 residues long. CDR1 and CDR2 from the germline V gene are SEHNR and FQNEAQ (reference sequence). Trimming cost V 7 bases and J 7 bases, with 19 bases left between them. The CDR3 DNA is TGTGCCAGCACCCAACAGGGAGGAAGGGTTGAAAAACTGTTTTTT. Protein sequence: CASTQQGGRVEKLFF.

The gene calls are TRBV6-6 and TRBJ2-4; 9 nucleotides line up with TRBD2. Trimming at V came to 7 bases and at J to 1 base, leaving 2 bases not matched to a gene. CDR3 length: 14 residues. The germline V gene has CDR1 MNHNY and CDR2 SVGAGI (reference sequence). Here the CDR3 reads CASTSGRAKNIQYF. CDR3 DNA sequence: TGTGCCAGCACCAGCGGGAGGGCCAAAAACATTCAGTACTTC.

The V gene is TRBV9, the J gene TRBJ2-5; a weak D match, TRBD2 (5 bases). This CDR3 contains 16 residues. Trimming pared 0 bases from V and 5 bases from J, leaving 17 bases between. Germline V gene data show CDR1 as SGDLS and CDR2 as YYNGEE. CDR3 DNA sequence: TGTGCCAGCAGCGTAGTTGAGGGCGGGCTAGGGGAGACCCAGTACTTC. The encoded protein is CASSVVEGGLGETQYF.

In DNA form, the CDR3 reads TGCGCCAGCGCCCCCTCCAGGGATTCGCCGCAGTATTTT. It specifies CASAPSRDSPQYF. The chain joins TRBV10-1 to TRBJ2-3; perhaps TRBD1 as D (5 bases). V lost 8 bases, J lost 10 bases, and 19 bases lay in between. This CDR3 is 13 amino acids long. Per the germline V gene, CDR1 is WNHNN and CDR2 is SYGVQD (reference sequence).

V is TRBV6-6 and J is TRBJ1-1; 7 bases align to TRBD1. Germline V lookup: CDR1 MNHNY, CDR2 SVGAGI (reference sequence). The V segment lost 6 bases and the J segment 7 bases; nucleotides outside the gene matches: 8. There are 13 residues in the CDR3. CDR3 protein: CASSLDRAGEAFF. CDR3 coding DNA: TGTGCCAGCAGCCTCGACAGGGCAGGTGAAGCTTTCTTT.

The gene calls are TRBV28 and TRBJ2-1; 9 nucleotides match TRBD1. Trimming removed 6 bases from V and 4 bases from J; junction bases left unmatched: 7. CDR3 length: 15 amino acids. Germline CDR1 and CDR2: MDHEN and SYDVKM. As DNA, the CDR3 is TGTGCCAGCAGAACAGGGGGCGCTTTGTACAATGAGCAGTTCTTC. Translating it yields CASRTGGALYNEQFF.

This clone was seen once. This chain connects TRBV27 to TRBJ2-7; D might be TRBD1 or TRBD2, each matching 5 bases. Trimming removed 5 bases at V and 1 base at J, with 15 bases between. The CDR3 sequence is 15 residues long. Germline V gene data show CDR1 as MNHEY and CDR2 as SMNVEV (reference sequence). DNA for the CDR3: TGTGCCAGCAGTGTACGCCGGGACCAATCCTACGAGCAGTACTTC. Protein: CASSVRRDQSYEQYF.

The chain combines TRBV29-1 with TRBJ1-5; D may be TRBD1 (5 bases). Trimming took 7 bases from V and 5 from J, leaving 12 bases between them. The CDR3 is 12 amino acids. Germline loops: CDR1 SQVTM, CDR2 ANQGSEA. The CDR3 coding sequence is TGCAGCGCCGGGGCCAGGGATCAGCCCCAGCATTTT. Translated, it gives CSAGARDQPQHF.